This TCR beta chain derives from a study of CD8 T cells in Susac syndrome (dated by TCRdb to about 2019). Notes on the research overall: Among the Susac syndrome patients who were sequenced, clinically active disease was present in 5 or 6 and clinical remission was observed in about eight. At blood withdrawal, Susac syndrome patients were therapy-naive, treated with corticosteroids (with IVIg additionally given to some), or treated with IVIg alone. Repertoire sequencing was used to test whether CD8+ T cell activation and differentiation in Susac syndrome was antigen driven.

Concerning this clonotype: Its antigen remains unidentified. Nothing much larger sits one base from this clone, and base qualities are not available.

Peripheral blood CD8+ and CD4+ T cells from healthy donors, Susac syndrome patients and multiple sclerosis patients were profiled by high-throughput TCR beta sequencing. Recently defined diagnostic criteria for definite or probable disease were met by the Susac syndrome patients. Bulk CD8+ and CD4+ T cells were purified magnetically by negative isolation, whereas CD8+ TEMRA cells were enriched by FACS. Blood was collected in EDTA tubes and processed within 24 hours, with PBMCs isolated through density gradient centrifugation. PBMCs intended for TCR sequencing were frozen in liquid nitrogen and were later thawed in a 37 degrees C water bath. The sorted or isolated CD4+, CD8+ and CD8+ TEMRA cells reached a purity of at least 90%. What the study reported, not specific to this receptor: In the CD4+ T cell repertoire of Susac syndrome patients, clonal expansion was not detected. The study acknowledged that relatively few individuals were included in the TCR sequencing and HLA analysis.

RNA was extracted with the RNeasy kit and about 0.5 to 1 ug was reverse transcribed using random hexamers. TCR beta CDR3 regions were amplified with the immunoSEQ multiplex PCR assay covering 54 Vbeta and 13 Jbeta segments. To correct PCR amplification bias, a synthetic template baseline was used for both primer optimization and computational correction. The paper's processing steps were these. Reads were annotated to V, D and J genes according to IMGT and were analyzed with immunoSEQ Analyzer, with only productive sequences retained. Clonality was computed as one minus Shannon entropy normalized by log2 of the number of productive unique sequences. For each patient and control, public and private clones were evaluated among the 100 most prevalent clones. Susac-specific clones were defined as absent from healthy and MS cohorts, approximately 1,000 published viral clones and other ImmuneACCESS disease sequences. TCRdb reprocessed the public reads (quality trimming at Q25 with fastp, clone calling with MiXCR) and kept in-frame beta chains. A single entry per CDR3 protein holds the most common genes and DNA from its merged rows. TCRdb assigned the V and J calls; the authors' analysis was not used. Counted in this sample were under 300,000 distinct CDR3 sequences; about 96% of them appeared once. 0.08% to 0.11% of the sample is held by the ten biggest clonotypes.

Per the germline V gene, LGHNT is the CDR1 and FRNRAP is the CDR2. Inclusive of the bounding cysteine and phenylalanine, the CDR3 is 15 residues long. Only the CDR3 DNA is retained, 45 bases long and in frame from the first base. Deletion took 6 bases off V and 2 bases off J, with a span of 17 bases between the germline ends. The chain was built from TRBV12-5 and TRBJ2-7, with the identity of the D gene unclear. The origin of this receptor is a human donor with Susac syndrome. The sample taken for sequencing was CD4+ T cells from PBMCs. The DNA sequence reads TGTGCTAGTGGGGATAATACCCCCAACGCCTACGAGCAGTACTTC. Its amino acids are CASGDNTPNAYEQYF.